This T cell receptor (beta chain) appears in the sequencing data of a study of T cell clonality in common variable immunodeficiency. CDR3 size: 15 residues. V dropped 3 bases and J dropped 2 bases, with 11 bases sitting between them. CDR1 PRHDT and CDR2 FYEKMQ come from the germline V gene (reference sequence). This clone came up many times. The missing CDR3 end, 3 residues past where the read stops, is filled in from the germline J gene. Assay: immunoSEQ multiplex PCR; the TCRdb copy retains only in-frame clones and omits some. The record shows about 66,000 clones for this sample, with no singletons present.

The sequencing input was peripheral blood mononuclear cells. This receptor was obtained from a person aged 18 to 70 in good health. J is TRBJ1-3 and V is TRBV13, with D tentatively TRBD1 (5 bases). The CDR3 reads CASSFPDIPGNTIYF. The DNA read from the CDR3 is TGTGCCAGCAGCTTCCCGGACATTCCTGGAAACACC.